These 30 T cell receptor beta chains were all obtained from the same sample, sequenced in a study of tissue T cells after allogeneic stem cell transplantation. The protocol was immunoSEQ multiplex PCR, while the TCRdb copy is restricted to in-frame clones and leaves out a portion. The table shows 8,900 or so clones, with 40% to 55% occurring only once. Documented time point: mouse harvest day 7 after allogeneic transplant. The graft held 10^6 splenic CD5+ T cells and 10^7 T-cell-depleted bone marrow cells. The sample comprised skin. Receptors originate from a female BALB/c mouse given C57BL/6 T cells with graft-versus-host disease after an allogeneic hematopoietic cell transplant.

Points on this clone: Gene names and germline refer to mouse. The CDR3 is cut off 1 residue early in the read; its end comes from the germline J gene. The V gene is TRBV26, the J gene TRBJ2-7, with 9 bases matching TRBD2. Trimming at V came to 0 bases and at J to 3 bases, leaving 3 bases not matched to a gene. From germline, CDR1 is KGHPV and CDR2 FQNQEV (reference sequence). The CDR3 sequence is 15 residues long. The CDR3 reads CASSLSGTGSYEQYF. The sequenced part of the CDR3 DNA is TGTGCCAGCAGTCTGTCAGGGACTGGGAGCTATGAACAGTAC. Combining the CDR3 with reference TRBV26 and TRBJ2-7 gives the whole variable domain NSKVIQTPRYLVKGQGQKAKMRCIPEKGHPVVFWYQQNKNNEFKFLINFQNQEVLQQIDMTEKRFSAECPSNSPCSLEIQSSEAGDSALYLCASSLSGTGSYEQYFGPGTRLTVL.

With respect to this clone: The genes are named according to mouse. The read terminates 1 residue ahead of where the CDR3 ends, so the germline J gene completes it. V usage is TRBV23 and J usage is TRBJ1-4. The CDR3 consists of 14 residues. Germline V CDR1 and CDR2: KGHTA, FQNQQP. The CDR3 loop reads CSSSPGVSNERLFF. CDR3 bases read: TGCTCCAGCAGTCCGGGAGTTTCCAACGAAAGATTATTT.

In this sample, this clone turned up a few times. Gene names are mouse gene names. The read halts 1 residue ahead of the CDR3 end, with the missing end drawn from the germline J gene. The gene calls are TRBV26 and TRBJ2-2; no firm D call. CDR1 and CDR2 from the germline V gene are KGHPV and FQNQEV (reference sequence). V was pared by 2 bases and J by 2 bases, with 6 bases between. The CDR3 length is 14 residues. This CDR3 is CASSLRVNTGQLYF. The sequenced part of the CDR3 DNA is TGTGCCAGCAGTCTGAGGGTGAACACCGGGCAGCTCTAC.

Note on this clone: These gene names are mouse names. Sequencing ends 1 residue short of the CDR3 end; the germline J gene provides the rest. This chain joins TRBV20 and TRBJ2-7; 8 bases map to TRBD2. This CDR3 has 11 residues. Unmatched junction bases numbered 0, after V lost 1 base and J lost 7 bases. From germline, CDR1 is GFQATS and CDR2 STVNSAI. The CDR3 bases that were read are TGTGGTGCTAGGGGACTGGGGGAACAGTAC. It translates to CGARGLGEQY. The whole CDR3 is CGARGLGEQYF.

This clone was detected a few times. The listed genes are named as in mouse. The CDR3 extends 1 residue past the end of the read, so its final part is completed from the germline J gene. The chain employs TRBV31 and TRBJ2-7, with 9 bases identical to TRBD2. Germline-derived CDR1 and CDR2 are GKSSPN and SITVG. Germline trimming cut 0 bases from V and 2 bases from J; bases unmatched to any gene: 2. The CDR3 extends over 14 amino acids. The CDR3 bases that were read are TGTGCCTGGAGTCTTGGGGGGGCCACCTATGAACAGTAC. This encodes CAWSLGGATYEQY. The whole CDR3 is CAWSLGGATYEQYF.

The sample holds a few counts of this clone. Mouse gene names and germline throughout. The read ends 1 residue shy of where the CDR3 ends; the end is completed using the germline J gene. The V and J genes are TRBV26 and TRBJ2-7; unclear D gene. CDR3 length: 14 amino acids. The germline V gene encodes CDR1 KGHPV and CDR2 FQNQEV (reference sequence). V dropped 0 bases and J dropped 3 bases, with 9 bases sitting between them. CDR3 DNA (partial): TGTGCCAGCAGTCTGTCGGGCAAGTTCTATGAACAGTAC. Its protein product is CASSLSGKFYEQY. The whole CDR3 is CASSLSGKFYEQYF.

With respect to this clone: Gene names and germline match the mouse. The sequenced fragment ends 1 residue before the CDR3 boundary, so the rest is inferred from the germline J gene. The chain has TRBV17 and TRBJ2-4; D possibly uses TRBD1 or TRBD2 (6 bases each). The CDR3 covers 16 residues. Per germline, CDR1 MNHDT and CDR2 YYDKIL. V was cut by 0 bases and J by 1 base, with 11 bases left in between. The DNA read from the CDR3 is TGTGCTAGCAGTAGAGATCGAAGGGGGGGTCAAAACACCTTGTAC. It yields the protein CASSRDRRGGQNTLY. The whole CDR3 protein reads CASSRDRRGGQNTLYF.

Worth noting for this clone: Genes here carry mouse names. The sequence runs out 1 residue before the end of the CDR3; the remainder is reconstructed from the germline J gene. The J gene is TRBJ2-5, the V gene TRBV26; 12 bases are shared with TRBD2. The junction had 7 bases not matched to a gene; V was cut back by 6 bases and J by 6 bases. This CDR3 region has 15 residues. From germline, CDR1 is KGHPV and CDR2 FQNQEV (reference sequence). The CDR3 bases that were read are TGTGCCAGCAGCCCGGGACTGGGGGGATTTGACACCCAGTAC. Translating it yields CASSPGLGGFDTQY. The CDR3 reads in full as CASSPGLGGFDTQYF.

Remarks on this clone: Gene and germline names: mouse. The sequenced fragment ends 1 residue before the CDR3 boundary, so the rest is inferred from the germline J gene. The chain is built from TRBV5 and TRBJ2-3, with D possibly matching TRBD1 (5 bases). Germline CDR1 LGHNA, CDR2 YNLKQL (reference sequence). V was clipped by 0 bases and J by 0 bases, with 10 bases between them. The CDR3 length is 16 residues. CDR3 residues: CASSQEDSPSAETLYF. CDR3 DNA, as far as it was read: TGTGCCAGCAGCCAAGAAGACAGCCCTAGTGCAGAAACGCTGTAT.

A word on this clone: Gene names denote mouse genes. The read terminates 1 residue before the CDR3 end, so the remaining end is supplied by the germline J gene. The chain uses TRBV29 and TRBJ2-1; no clear D gene. CDR1 is MSHET, CDR2 SYDVDS, per germline. V was shortened by 3 bases and J by 1 base, with 4 bases between the two germline ends. The CDR3 sequence is 13 residues long. CDR3 DNA, as far as it was read: TGTGCTAGCAGTTTGACAAACTATGCTGAGCAGTTC. Amino acid sequence: CASSLTNYAEQF. The CDR3 reads in full as CASSLTNYAEQFF.

This clone was observed a handful of times. Gene and germline names: mouse. The observed sequence ends 1 residue before the CDR3 terminus, with the missing tail filled in from the germline J gene. The rearrangement links TRBV26 to TRBJ2-2, with TRBD2 identical over 8 bases. Germline CDR1 is KGHPV and CDR2 is FQNQEV (reference sequence). V lost 4 bases to trimming and J lost 4 bases; unmatched junction nucleotides: 5. The CDR3 covers 15 residues. Partial CDR3 DNA: TGTGCCAGCAGTCCAGGTGGGGGGGTCACCGGGCAGCTCTAC. Translated: CASSPGGGVTGQLY. The full CDR3 protein reads CASSPGGGVTGQLYF. Filled out from reference TRBV26 and TRBJ2-2, the complete variable domain reads NSKVIQTPRYLVKGQGQKAKMRCIPEKGHPVVFWYQQNKNNEFKFLINFQNQEVLQQIDMTEKRFSAECPSNSPCSLEIQSSEAGDSALYLCASSPGGGVTGQLYFGEGSKLTVL.

On this clone itself: Gene names are mouse gene names. The sequence runs out 1 residue before the end of the CDR3; the remainder is reconstructed from the germline J gene. V and J are TRBV13-1 and TRBJ1-6, with TRBD1 matching 10 bases. TRBJ1-6 is an ORF, with its function uncertain. The CDR3 loop spans 16 amino acids. Germline V lookup: CDR1 NSHNY, CDR2 SYGAGN. Unmatched junction bases numbered 7, after V lost 3 bases and J lost 7 bases. Incomplete CDR3 DNA: TGTGCCAGCAGTGGTCGACAGGGGGCGCGGAATTCGCCCCTCTAC. Its translation is CASSGRQGARNSPLY. The full CDR3 protein reads CASSGRQGARNSPLYF.

Remarks on this clone: Mouse names are used for the genes. The read ends 1 residue before the CDR3 terminus; that terminus is restored from the germline J gene. The chain couples TRBV26 to TRBJ2-1; D unclear. V was shortened by 6 bases and J by 2 bases, with 11 bases between the two germline ends. Germline-derived CDR1 and CDR2 are KGHPV and FQNQEV (reference sequence). CDR3 length equals 14 residues. CDR3 amino acids: CASRPGSYYAEQFF. The CDR3 DNA, read in part, is TGTGCCAGCAGACCCGGGTCCTACTATGCTGAGCAGTTC. The full variable domain, completed using reference TRBV26 and TRBJ2-1, is NSKVIQTPRYLVKGQGQKAKMRCIPEKGHPVVFWYQQNKNNEFKFLINFQNQEVLQQIDMTEKRFSAECPSNSPCSLEIQSSEAGDSALYLCASRPGSYYAEQFFGPGTRLTVL.

This clone has a handful of counts. The gene names given are mouse names. The read ends 1 residue early relative to the CDR3; the germline J gene fills the gap. The V and J genes are TRBV23 and TRBJ2-3; whether TRBD2, the table's D call, matches the DNA was not checked. The CDR3 consists of 15 residues. Germline V lookup: CDR1 KGHTA, CDR2 FQNQQP. The covered CDR3 bases are TGCTCCAGCAGTTGGACTGGGGCTAGTGCAGAAACGCTGTAT. Its protein is CSSSWTGASAETLY. The entire CDR3 reads CSSSWTGASAETLYF. Full variable domain (missing parts from reference TRBV23 and TRBJ2-3): DAAVTQKPRYLIKMKGQEAEMKCIPEKGHTAVFWYQQKQSKELKFLIYFQNQQPLDQIDMVKERFSAVCPSSSLCSLGIRTCEAEDSALYLCSSSWTGASAETLYFGSGTRLTVL.

Comments on this clone: Mouse names are used for the genes. The read falls 1 residue short of the CDR3 end, and the missing part is taken from the germline J gene. The rearrangement uses TRBV31 and TRBJ2-7; D gene uncertain. V was shortened by 0 bases and J by 4 bases, with 7 bases between the two germline ends. The V gene's germline CDR1 is GKSSPN and CDR2 SITVG. The CDR3 covers 12 residues. CDR3 residues: CAWSLKGYEQYF. The part of the CDR3 DNA that was read is TGTGCCTGGAGTCTAAAAGGGTATGAACAGTAC. The variable domain in full, with the rest retrieved from reference TRBV31 and TRBJ2-7, is AQTIHQWPVAEIKAVGSPLSLGCTIKGKSSPNLYWYWQATGGTLQQLFYSITVGQVESVVQLNLSASRPKDDQFILSTEKLLLSHSGFYLCAWSLKGYEQYFGPGTRLTVL.

This clone was counted a few times. Gene names are mouse gene names. Coverage ceases 1 residue before the CDR3 finishes, and the germline J gene fills in the end. V and J are TRBV26 and TRBJ2-1, with 8 bases aligning to TRBD2. The CDR3 is 15 amino acids. V dropped 4 bases and J dropped 1; count of bases not matched to a gene: 3. Germline lookup yields CDR1 KGHPV and CDR2 FQNQEV (reference sequence). CDR3 sequence: CASSPGLVNYAEQFF. The CDR3 DNA, read in part, is TGTGCCAGCAGTCCGGGACTGGTCAACTATGCTGAGCAGTTC.

As concerns this clone: Any gene name here is a mouse gene name. The observed sequence ends 1 residue before the CDR3 terminus, with the missing tail filled in from the germline J gene. This sequence joins TRBV26 and TRBJ2-4; a possible D gene is TRBD1 (5 bases). The CDR3 extends over 15 amino acids. Trimming left V 0 bases short and J 2 bases short, with 9 bases between. In germline, CDR1 is KGHPV, CDR2 FQNQEV (reference sequence). Here the CDR3 reads CASSLSWTNQNTLYF. The CDR3 bases that were read are TGTGCCAGCAGTCTGTCCTGGACAAATCAAAACACCTTGTAC.

About this clone itself: Mouse germline and gene names are used. Read data end 1 residue before the CDR3 end; the end is taken from the germline J gene. The chain recombines TRBV26 with TRBJ1-1; perhaps TRBD1 as D (6 bases). The V gene lost 4 bases and the J gene lost 0 bases, with 9 bases spanning the gap. In germline, CDR1 is KGHPV, CDR2 FQNQEV (reference sequence). This CDR3 is built from 14 residues. The sequenced part of the CDR3 DNA is TGTGCCAGCAGTCCGGGACAATCAAACACAGAAGTCTTC. This sequence encodes CASSPGQSNTEVF. The CDR3 in its entirety is CASSPGQSNTEVFF.

This clone has more than one count but fewer than ten. The gene names here belong to mouse. The CDR3 is cut off 1 residue early in the read; its end comes from the germline J gene. The chain links TRBV3 to TRBJ1-2; TRBD1 matches at 8 bases. The germline V gene has CDR1 SNHLY and CDR2 FYNGKV (reference sequence). The length of the CDR3 is 14 residues. J gave up 2 bases and V 4 bases, and 3 bases lay outside the gene matches. Partial CDR3 DNA: TGTGCCAGCAGCTATCGACAGGGGAACTCCGACTACACC. This codes for CASSYRQGNSDYT. The whole CDR3 sequence reads CASSYRQGNSDYTF.

Regarding this clone: Gene names are the mouse ones. The CDR3 end falls 1 residue outside the read, so it is completed with the germline J gene. The chain has TRBV26 and TRBJ2-2; 7 nucleotides agree with TRBD2. The germline V gene encodes CDR1 KGHPV and CDR2 FQNQEV (reference sequence). CDR3 length: 15 residues. V shed 2 bases and J 2 bases; nucleotides not matched to a gene: 2. CDR3 protein: CASSLSWGNTGQLYF. Incomplete CDR3 DNA: TGTGCCAGCAGTCTGAGCTGGGGGAACACCGGGCAGCTCTAC.

In regard to this clone: Each gene name is a mouse one. The CDR3 end lies 1 residue beyond the end of the read and is filled in from the germline J gene. The rearrangement uses TRBV16 and TRBJ2-4; D might be TRBD1 (5 bases). This CDR3 spans 15 amino acids. Trimming shortened V by 5 bases and J by 0 bases, and 12 bases separated the two germline ends. Germline CDR1 is SGHSA and CDR2 is FRNQAP. The DNA read from the CDR3 is TGTGCAAGCAGCCCCCGGACATCTAGTCAAAACACCTTGTAC. Encoded protein: CASSPRTSSQNTLY. The CDR3 as a whole reads CASSPRTSSQNTLYF.

This clone occurred a few times. Germline and genes: mouse. With the read ending 1 residue before the CDR3 end, the germline J gene is used to fill in that end. V gene TRBV16 combines with J gene TRBJ2-3; no definite D call. This CDR3 has 11 amino acids. With 3 bases removed from V and 3 bases from J, the gap between germline ends came to 1 base. Per the germline V gene, CDR1 is SGHSA and CDR2 is FRNQAP. The CDR3: CASSLAETLYF. CDR3 bases read: TGTGCAAGCAGCTTGGCAGAAACGCTGTAT.

Of note for this clone: Gene names are the mouse ones. Coverage ceases 1 residue before the CDR3 finishes, and the germline J gene fills in the end. The chain has TRBV26 and TRBJ2-7; D remains ambiguous. Trimming cost V 3 bases and J 4 bases, with 4 bases left between them. Germline CDR1 is KGHPV and CDR2 is FQNQEV (reference sequence). The CDR3 spans 11 residues. The sequenced part of the CDR3 DNA is TGTGCCAGCAGTCTTACGTATGAACAGTAC. Encoded protein: CASSLTYEQY. The whole CDR3 sequence is CASSLTYEQYF.

Points on this clone: The listed genes are named as in mouse. The sequenced fragment ends 1 residue before the CDR3 boundary, so the rest is inferred from the germline J gene. The gene calls are TRBV26 and TRBJ1-1, with 9 bases lining up with TRBD1. Germline trimming cut 2 bases from V and 8 bases from J; bases unmatched to any gene: 0. Looked up from germline, CDR1 is KGHPV and CDR2 is FQNQEV (reference sequence). This CDR3 region has 12 residues. The CDR3 spells CASSLDRGEVFF. Partial CDR3 DNA: TGTGCCAGCAGTCTGGACAGGGGGGAAGTCTTC.

Regarding this clone: Gene labels here are mouse ones. The CDR3 end is not reached by the read, which stops 1 residue before it; the germline J gene fills it in. The chain uses TRBV13-2 and TRBJ2-7; TRBD1 might be the D (6 bases). This CDR3 has 13 residues. Trimming removed 0 bases from V and 5 bases from J, with 9 bases in between. Germline lookup yields CDR1 NNHNN and CDR2 SYGAGS (reference sequence). The covered CDR3 bases are TGTGCCAGCGGTGATGCAAAGGGGGATGAACAGTAC. It encodes CASGDAKGDEQY. The entire CDR3 is CASGDAKGDEQYF.

In this sample, this clone turned up a few times. Gene names and germline match the mouse. The DNA ends 1 residue before the CDR3 does, and the rest of the CDR3 is filled in from the germline J gene. V and J are TRBV15 and TRBJ1-3; D is unresolved. V lost 2 bases and J 3 bases, leaving 8 bases between the germline ends. Germline V gene lookup returns CDR1 SGHND and CDR2 FRSKSL. The CDR3 sequence is 14 residues long. The sequenced part of the CDR3 DNA is TGTGCCAGCAGTTTAACGAGGGATGGAAATACGCTCTAT. It encodes CASSLTRDGNTLY. The entire CDR3 protein is CASSLTRDGNTLYF.

This clone was observed a handful of times. Any gene name here is a mouse gene name. Coverage ceases 1 residue before the CDR3 finishes, and the germline J gene fills in the end. The V and J genes are TRBV31 and TRBJ1-2; D is possibly TRBD1 (6 bases). V dropped 3 bases and J dropped 1 base, with 9 bases sitting between them. From germline, CDR1 is GKSSPN and CDR2 SITVG. CDR3 length: 13 amino acids. The CDR3 spells CAWSRDINSDYTF. The DNA read from the CDR3 is TGTGCCTGGAGCAGGGACATAAACTCCGACTACACC. The variable domain in full, completed from reference TRBV31 and TRBJ1-2, reads AQTIHQWPVAEIKAVGSPLSLGCTIKGKSSPNLYWYWQATGGTLQQLFYSITVGQVESVVQLNLSASRPKDDQFILSTEKLLLSHSGFYLCAWSRDINSDYTFGSGTRLLVI.

This clone turned up a few times. Gene names are mouse gene names. The DNA ends 1 residue before the CDR3 does, and the rest of the CDR3 is filled in from the germline J gene. This chain links TRBV26 with TRBJ2-4; 10 nucleotides align to TRBD2. The germline gives CDR1 KGHPV, CDR2 FQNQEV (reference sequence). This CDR3 comprises 15 residues. V shed 4 bases, J shed 2 bases, and the junction held 3 bases outside the gene matches. The covered CDR3 bases are TGTGCCAGCAGTCCACTGGGGGGGACTCAAAACACCTTGTAC. It is translated as CASSPLGGTQNTLY. The complete CDR3 protein is CASSPLGGTQNTLYF. The variable domain in full, with the rest retrieved from reference TRBV26 and TRBJ2-4, is NSKVIQTPRYLVKGQGQKAKMRCIPEKGHPVVFWYQQNKNNEFKFLINFQNQEVLQQIDMTEKRFSAECPSNSPCSLEIQSSEAGDSALYLCASSPLGGTQNTLYFGAGTRLSVL.

This clone has a handful of counts. Any gene name here is a mouse gene name. The read stops 1 residue short of the end of the CDR3; the missing end is completed from the germline J gene. The V gene is TRBV13-2, the J gene TRBJ2-5, with D perhaps TRBD2 (5 bases). The CDR3 consists of 13 residues. Germline loops: CDR1 NNHNN, CDR2 SYGAGS (reference sequence). Trimming took off 2 bases at V and 3 bases at J, with 7 bases between the two ends. Incomplete CDR3 DNA: TGTGCCAGCGGTGAGCTGGGTCAAGACACCCAGTAC. Protein sequence: CASGELGQDTQY. The complete CDR3 sequence is CASGELGQDTQYF.

Notes on this clone: Gene names are mouse gene names. The read comes to an end 1 residue before the CDR3 does, leaving the germline J gene to fill in the end. The chain uses TRBV5 and TRBJ2-5; 10 nucleotides match TRBD2. The V gene's germline CDR1 is LGHNA and CDR2 YNLKQL (reference sequence). This CDR3 has 17 residues. The V segment lost 2 bases and the J segment 0 bases; nucleotides outside the gene matches: 5. CDR3 in amino acids: CASSQRTGGLNQDTQYF. CDR3 DNA (partial): TGTGCCAGCAGCCAAAGGACTGGGGGCCTTAACCAAGACACCCAGTAC.